Each of the 11 T cell receptor beta chains below was sequenced from the same sample in a study of cytomegalovirus exposure and HLA in healthy donors. PCR primers comprised 60 Vbeta and 13 Jbeta primers. Only in-frame clones appear in the TCRdb table, and some are missing; sequencing was by immunoSEQ multiplex PCR. The top ten hold around 9.7% of the sample, which has over 65,000 clones, roughly 73% seen once. Sequencing was performed on PBMCs. These receptors originate from a man in his forties in good health and CMV-seronegative.

The rearrangement links TRBV7-2 to TRBJ2-3; 11 bases map to TRBD2. This CDR3 has 17 residues. J was trimmed by 7 bases and V by 1 base; bases with no gene match: 10. The germline CDR1 and CDR2 sequences are SGHTA and FQGNSA. This chain's CDR3 is CASSLVVRSGGAHTQYF. Here the CDR3 DNA reads TGTGCCAGCAGCTTAGTGGTTCGTAGCGGGGGGGCCCATACGCAGTATTTT.

This sequence joins TRBV7-9 and TRBJ2-2; 11 nucleotides agree with TRBD1. Germline V lookup: CDR1 SEHNR, CDR2 FQNEAQ (reference sequence). The CDR3 sequence is 16 residues long. Germline trimming cut 4 bases from V and 4 bases from J; bases unmatched to any gene: 5. CDR3: CASSYGQGARTGELFF. The DNA of the CDR3 is TGTGCCAGCAGCTATGGACAGGGGGCGCGCACCGGGGAGCTGTTTTTT.

V gene TRBV27 combines with J gene TRBJ2-7; 9 bases match TRBD1. Trimming took 8 bases from V and 4 from J; bases not matched to a gene: 9. From germline, CDR1 is MNHEY and CDR2 SMNVEV (reference sequence). CDR3 size: 14 residues. CDR3 amino acids: CASGSGTGIYEQYF. CDR3 DNA sequence: TGTGCCAGCGGCTCCGGGACAGGGATTTACGAGCAGTACTTC.

The CDR3 sequence: CASSTGTGRIYGYTF. The CDR3 DNA reads TGTGCCAGCAGCACCGGGACAGGGAGGATCTATGGCTACACCTTC. The chain has TRBV9 and TRBJ1-2; 9 bases are a match to TRBD1. The CDR3 covers 15 residues. CDR1 is SGDLS, CDR2 YYNGEE, per germline. Trimming removed 4 bases from V and 4 bases from J; junction bases left unmatched: 8. Using reference TRBV9 and TRBJ1-2 for the parts outside the CDR3, the full variable domain is DSGVTQTPKHLITATGQRVTLRCSPRSGDLSVYWYQQSLDQGLQFLIQYYNGEERAKGNILERFSAQQFPDLHSELNLSSLELGDSALYFCASSTGTGRIYGYTFGSGTRLTVV.

Comments on this clone: One end of the junction does not line up with germline, which may come from a read error. This rearrangement joins TRBV7-9 to TRBJ2-7; no firm D call. From germline, CDR1 is SEHNR and CDR2 FQNEAQ (reference sequence). This CDR3 has 12 amino acids. The CDR3 bases are TGTTCCAGCAGCAGTGCGGTATACGAGCAGTACTTC. It encodes CSSSSAVYEQYF.

The J gene is TRBJ2-1, the V gene TRBV12-5; tentatively, D is TRBD2 (5 bases). CDR3 size: 15 residues. With 0 bases removed from V and 8 bases from J, the gap between germline ends came to 14 bases. Germline lookup yields CDR1 LGHNT and CDR2 FRNRAP. In DNA form, the CDR3 reads TGTGCTAGTGGTTTGGTACTCGGGATACGGGATGAGCAGTTCTTC. Translated, it gives CASGLVLGIRDEQFF.

V is TRBV5-8 and J is TRBJ2-7; D remains unclear. V dropped 0 bases and J dropped 0 bases, with 13 bases sitting between them. The CDR3 length is 16 residues. Per germline, CDR1 SGHTS and CDR2 YDEGEE. The CDR3 loop is CASSLVLTVPSYEQYF. The CDR3 bases are TGTGCCAGCAGCTTGGTACTCACAGTTCCCTCCTACGAGCAGTACTTC.

CDR3 residues: CASRRDRESYEQYF. In DNA form, the CDR3 reads TGTGCCAGCAGGAGGGACAGGGAGTCCTACGAGCAGTACTTC. This chain links TRBV6-5 with TRBJ2-7, with 9 bases aligning to TRBD1. The V gene end was trimmed by 6 bases and the J gene end by 1 base; junction bases not matched to a gene: 4. Germline lookup yields CDR1 MNHEY and CDR2 SVGAGI. This CDR3 contains 14 residues.

The chain links TRBV7-6 to TRBJ2-1; TRBD2 aligns across 12 bases. Germline trimming cut 1 base from V and 3 bases from J; bases unmatched to any gene: 4. The CDR3 runs 17 residues. The germline V gene has CDR1 SGHVS and CDR2 FNYEAQ. CDR3 sequence: CASSLGLAGAYYNEQFF. The DNA for the CDR3 is TGTGCCAGCAGCTTAGGACTAGCGGGAGCCTACTACAATGAGCAGTTCTTC.

The CDR3 sequence is CASSLDQWDTQYF. CDR3 coding DNA: TGTGCCAGCAGCTTAGATCAGTGGGATACGCAGTATTTT. V gene TRBV11-2 combines with J gene TRBJ2-3; D gene ambiguous. CDR1 is SGHAT, CDR2 FQNNGV, per germline. V was pared by 0 bases and J by 6 bases, with 7 bases between. This CDR3 has 13 residues. Variable domain in full (rest from reference TRBV11-2 and TRBJ2-3): EAGVAQSPRYKIIEKRQSVAFWCNPISGHATLYWYQQILGQGPKLLIQFQNNGVVDDSQLPKDRFSAERLKGVDSTLKIQPAKLEDSAVYLCASSLDQWDTQYFGPGTRLTVL.

This clone has a handful of counts. This chain uses TRBV28 with TRBJ2-7; tentatively, D is TRBD2 (7 bases). Germline-derived CDR1 and CDR2 are MDHEN and SYDVKM. The CDR3 extends over 15 amino acids. Trimming left V 3 bases short and J 0 bases short, with 12 bases between. This CDR3 is CASSLGGASSYEQYF. CDR3 coding DNA: TGTGCCAGCAGTTTGGGGGGGGCGAGCTCCTACGAGCAGTACTTC.